A single sample gave rise to the 27 T cell receptor beta chains below, sequenced in a study of blood T cell repertoires in COVID-19. The repertoire was sequenced with immunoSEQ multiplex PCR; TCRdb's copy has only in-frame clones and lacks some. There are roughly 420,000 clones in the sample; around 89% occur only once, and more than 0.85% lies in the top ten. What was sequenced was PBMCs or T cells enriched from blood (not recorded which). The receptor set was obtained from a woman under 40 with acute COVID-19.

The V call is TRBV19, the J call TRBJ2-7; TRBD1 might be the D (5 bases). V shed 1 base and J shed 3 bases, with 13 bases lying between them. Germline V CDR1 and CDR2: LNHDA, SQIVND (reference sequence). This CDR3 region has 15 residues. The DNA for the CDR3 is TGTGCCAGTAGTATAGTTGCAGGGATGGACTACGAGCAGTACTTC. Residues: CASSIVAGMDYEQYF.

The J gene is TRBJ2-1, the V gene TRBV7-2, with D perhaps TRBD1 (6 bases). The CDR3 contains 18 residues. V was pared by 3 bases and J by 8 bases, with 26 bases between. Germline values: CDR1 SGHTA, CDR2 FQGNSA. The CDR3 bases are TGTGCCAGCAGCTTTTTAAGTACGTCCAGGGCAGGGGTAGATGAGCAGTTCTTC. Residues: CASSFLSTSRAGVDEQFF.

This chain connects TRBV18 to TRBJ1-2; no clear D. The CDR3 sequence is 12 residues long. The V end was cut by 3 bases, the J end by 5 bases, with 7 bases between. Per the germline V gene, CDR1 is KGHSH and CDR2 is LQKENI. The CDR3 protein is CASSPGEYGYTF. In DNA, the CDR3 is TGTGCCAGCTCACCGGGCGAGTATGGCTACACCTTC.

The gene calls are TRBV19 and TRBJ1-5, with 9 bases identical to TRBD1. The CDR3 has 15 residues. The junction had 5 bases not matched to a gene; V was cut back by 4 bases and J by 4 bases. Germline lookup yields CDR1 LNHDA and CDR2 SQIVND (reference sequence). CDR3 amino acids: CASSTTGGGNQPQHF. CDR3 sequence (DNA): TGTGCCAGTAGTACCACAGGGGGCGGTAATCAGCCCCAGCATTTT.

CDR3 nucleotides: TGTGCCAGCAGGGAGGGGCAGACTGGGGCCAACGTCCTGACTTTC. Its protein is CASREGQTGANVLTF. The chain carries TRBV6-5 and TRBJ2-6; maybe TRBD2 (6 bases). This CDR3 comprises 15 residues. Germline V gene lookup returns CDR1 MNHEY and CDR2 SVGAGI. V lost 6 bases, J lost 2 bases, and 11 bases lay in between.

The V call is TRBV2, the J call TRBJ2-7, with TRBD1 matching 10 bases. The trim removed 4 bases at V and 4 bases at J, leaving 4 bases unmatched. Germline V lookup: CDR1 SNHLY, CDR2 FYNNEI. The CDR3 length is 14 residues. The CDR3, as DNA: TGTGCCAGCAGTGGACAGGGGGCCGTTTACGAGCAGTACTTC. Protein sequence: CASSGQGAVYEQYF. Variable domain in full (rest from reference TRBV2 and TRBJ2-7): EPEVTQTPSHQVTQMGQEVILRCVPISNHLYFYWYRQILGQKVEFLVSFYNNEISEKSEIFDDQFSVERPDGSNFTLKIRSTKLEDSAMYFCASSGQGAVYEQYFGPGTRLTVT.

This clone was recorded once. The genes are TRBV9 and TRBJ1-5; perhaps TRBD1 as D (5 bases). Trimming shortened V by 0 bases and J by 6 bases, and 10 bases separated the two germline ends. Germline CDR1 and CDR2: SGDLS and YYNGEE. CDR3 length: 14 amino acids. This chain's CDR3 is CASSVDTQGQPQHF. CDR3 in DNA: TGTGCCAGCAGCGTAGACACGCAGGGTCAGCCCCAGCATTTT.

This sequence joins TRBV13 and TRBJ2-7; possibly TRBD2 for D (7 bases). Germline V gene sequence: CDR1 PRHDT, CDR2 FYEKMQ (reference sequence). Deletions cut 5 bases from V and 3 bases from J, with 14 bases between. This CDR3 comprises 14 residues. CDR3 sequence: CASSRGGAVYEQYF. The DNA for the CDR3 is TGTGCCAGCAGCAGGGGGGGTGCTGTCTACGAGCAGTACTTC.

The J gene is TRBJ1-3, the V gene TRBV20-1; no firm D call. Germline CDR1 DFQATT, CDR2 SNEGSKA (reference sequence). Trimming pared 7 bases from V and 3 bases from J, leaving 7 bases between. The CDR3 runs to 11 residues. The CDR3 is CSVIHGNTIYF. CDR3 in DNA: TGCAGTGTCATACATGGAAACACCATATATTTT.

The V and J genes are TRBV2 and TRBJ2-5; possibly TRBD1 for D (5 bases). Per the germline V gene, CDR1 is SNHLY and CDR2 is FYNNEI. V was trimmed by 7 bases and J by 2 bases, leaving 11 bases between them. The CDR3 runs 13 residues. This CDR3 reads CASTLRQQETQYF. The DNA of the CDR3 is TGTGCCAGCACCCTAAGACAGCAAGAGACCCAGTACTTC.

The chain uses TRBV7-2 and TRBJ2-3, with 9 bases fitting TRBD1. The V and J ends lost 5 bases and 4 bases, in that order; junction bases with no gene match: 4. This CDR3 comprises 14 residues. CDR1 and CDR2 (germline): SGHTA, FQGNSA. CDR3 region: CASSIDRGADTQYF. CDR3 nucleotide sequence: TGTGCCAGCAGCATAGACAGGGGGGCAGATACGCAGTATTTT.

The V gene is TRBV7-6, the J gene TRBJ1-1; D is perhaps TRBD1 (5 bases). CDR3 length equals 14 residues. Germline V gene lookup returns CDR1 SGHVS and CDR2 FNYEAQ. V gave up 1 base and J gave up 4 bases, with 10 bases separating them. The CDR3 sequence: CASSLGGGSTEAFF. CDR3 sequence (DNA): TGTGCCAGCAGCTTAGGCGGGGGGTCCACTGAAGCTTTCTTT.

The V and J genes are TRBV6-2 or TRBV6-3 and TRBJ2-5, with TRBD2 identical over 10 bases. Germline V gene data show CDR1 as MNHEY and CDR2 as SVGEGT. With V trimmed by 4 bases and J by 3 bases, 5 bases remained unmatched. The CDR3 length is 15 residues. CDR3 sequence (DNA): TGTGCCAGCAGTTCGGCTAGCGGGGGAAAAGAGACCCAGTACTTC. It is translated as CASSSASGGKETQYF.

This clone was observed once. This sequence joins TRBV19 and TRBJ1-1, with D perhaps TRBD1 (6 bases). This CDR3 has 15 amino acids. Germline V gene lookup returns CDR1 LNHDA and CDR2 SQIVND (reference sequence). Deletions cut 4 bases from V and 3 bases from J, with 15 bases between. The CDR3 DNA reads as TGTGCCAGTAGTACCTCCTGGACAGTTTACACTGAAGCTTTCTTT. It is translated as CASSTSWTVYTEAFF.

The rearrangement joins TRBV7-2 to TRBJ1-1, with a tentative D call TRBD1 (6 bases). CDR1 SGHTA and CDR2 FQGNSA come from the germline V gene. V was shortened by 3 bases and J by 4 bases, with 15 bases between the two germline ends. The CDR3 is 15 residues long. As DNA, the CDR3 is TGTGCCAGCAGCTTTAAAACAGGGATGCGCACTGAAGCTTTCTTT. It encodes CASSFKTGMRTEAFF.

This clone is a singleton in its sample. The chain uses TRBV18 and TRBJ1-1, with a tentative D call TRBD1 (5 bases). Germline loops: CDR1 KGHSH, CDR2 LQKENI. Trimming took 0 bases from V and 3 from J, leaving 11 bases between them. This CDR3 contains 15 residues. The CDR3 region has the DNA TGTGCCAGCTCACCACCCCAGGGCGTACACACTGAAGCTTTCTTT. Its translation is CASSPPQGVHTEAFF.

V and J are TRBV20-1 and TRBJ2-7, with TRBD2 matching 15 bases. Germline lookup yields CDR1 DFQATT and CDR2 SNEGSKA (reference sequence). With 3 bases clipped from V and 0 bases from J, the junction kept 6 bases outside the gene matches. This CDR3 comprises 17 residues. The chain's CDR3 is CSASYGTSGGNSYEQYF. The CDR3 bases are TGCAGTGCTAGTTACGGGACTAGCGGGGGGAACTCCTACGAGCAGTACTTC.

The V call is TRBV21-1, the J call TRBJ1-2; the D segment call TRBD1 is taken from the table without a DNA check. TRBV21-1 is a pseudogene segment. The CDR3 extends over 19 amino acids. CDR3 protein: CASSNSAPEQGAHNYGYTF. Written as DNA, the CDR3 is TGTGCCAGCAGTAACTCAGCCCCCGAACAGGGGGCCCATAACTATGGCTACACCTTC.

CDR3 residues: CASSEAGRLAVKLFF. For the CDR3, the DNA is TGTGCCAGCAGTGAAGCGGGCCGGTTGGCTGTAAAACTGTTTTTT. J is TRBJ1-4 and V is TRBV2; D is uncertain. CDR1 is SNHLY and CDR2 is FYNNEI in the germline V gene. Trimming left V 0 bases short and J 10 bases short, with 15 bases between. The CDR3 runs to 15 residues.

V gene TRBV19 combines with J gene TRBJ1-4, with 9 bases identical to TRBD1. Germline V CDR1 and CDR2: LNHDA, SQIVND (reference sequence). V was pared by 7 bases and J by 1 base, with 7 bases of the junction left unmatched. The length of the CDR3 is 16 residues. The CDR3 protein is CASISDRGITNEKLFF. The CDR3 DNA reads as TGTGCCAGTATCTCAGACAGGGGGATAACTAATGAAAAACTGTTTTTT.

In DNA, the CDR3 is TGCGCCAGCAGCCAAGATGAAGGGGCCTATGGCTACACCTTC. Translating it yields CASSQDEGAYGYTF. The genes are TRBV4-1 and TRBJ1-2; tentatively, D is TRBD1 (5 bases). This CDR3 has 14 residues. Looked up from germline, CDR1 is MGHRA and CDR2 is YSYEKL. With 0 bases removed from V and 4 bases from J, the gap between germline ends came to 9 bases.

The gene calls are TRBV12-3 or TRBV12-4 and TRBJ1-3; D remains unclear. This CDR3 has 11 residues. Trimming pared 3 bases from V and 11 bases from J, leaving 8 bases between. CDR3 sequence: CASSFSGSIYF. The CDR3 nucleotides read TGTGCCAGCAGTTTTAGTGGTTCCATATATTTT.

This chain uses TRBV6-5 with TRBJ1-5; 8 bases match TRBD1. The CDR3 runs 15 residues. Per the germline V gene, CDR1 is MNHEY and CDR2 is SVGAGI. Germline trimming cut 6 bases from V and 2 bases from J; bases unmatched to any gene: 6. The CDR3: CASRPQGARNQPQHF. The CDR3 DNA reads TGTGCCAGCAGACCTCAGGGGGCCCGCAATCAGCCCCAGCATTTT.

The CDR3 sequence is CAWSVREGLEAFF. Here the CDR3 DNA reads TGTGCCTGGAGTGTAAGGGAGGGACTTGAAGCTTTCTTT. The gene calls are TRBV30 and TRBJ1-1; D is possibly TRBD1 (5 bases). Looked up from germline, CDR1 is GTSNPN and CDR2 is SVGIG (reference sequence). This CDR3 comprises 13 residues. V lost 0 bases, J lost 7 bases, and 12 bases lay in between.

In this sample, this clone turned up once. This chain joins TRBV7-8 and TRBJ1-2; the match to TRBD1 covers 7 bases. Germline trimming cut 5 bases from V and 4 bases from J; bases unmatched to any gene: 7. This CDR3 contains 14 residues. CDR1 and CDR2 from the germline V gene are SGHVS and FQNEAQ. The CDR3 loop reads CASSRSTGSYGYTF. CDR3 DNA: TGTGCCAGCAGCCGATCGACAGGGTCCTATGGCTACACCTTC.

This chain connects TRBV21-1 to TRBJ2-7; TRBD2 is taken as the D call from the table, unchecked against the DNA. TRBV21-1 is noted as a pseudogene. The CDR3 has 19 amino acids. CDR3 loop: CASFKGLAGGVTCSYEQYF. The CDR3 DNA is TGTGCCAGCTTTAAGGGCCTAGCGGGGGGCGTGACATGCTCCTACGAGCAGTACTTC.

The chain carries TRBV10-3 and TRBJ1-1; 7 bases fit TRBD1. Germline values: CDR1 ENHRY, CDR2 SYGVKD. The CDR3 consists of 13 residues. V trimming: 11 bases; J trimming: 1 base; junction bases outside the gene matches: 7. The chain's CDR3 is CASIGQANTEAFF. CDR3 DNA sequence: TGTGCCTCAATCGGACAGGCGAACACTGAAGCTTTCTTT.